The 26 T cell receptor beta chains listed next were all sequenced from one sample in a study of long-term antiretroviral therapy in people with HIV. Researchers report immunoSEQ v3.0 was run at survey level. Profiled with immunoSEQ multiplex PCR; TCRdb holds only in-frame clones, not every one. This table holds around 25,000 clones, roughly 80% found once. Sequences were derived from unsorted PBMCs, sampled 1.1 years before starting antiretroviral therapy. These receptors were taken from a woman aged 25 to 39 with HIV.

J is TRBJ2-1 and V is TRBV29-1; no clear D. Trimming removed 2 bases from V and 5 bases from J, with 7 bases in between. This CDR3 has 12 amino acids. Per the germline V gene, CDR1 is SQVTM and CDR2 is ANQGSEA. CDR3 sequence: CSVERANNEQFF. In DNA form, the CDR3 reads TGCAGCGTTGAAAGGGCCAACAATGAGCAGTTCTTC.

This chain connects TRBV7-9 to TRBJ2-7; 9 nucleotides agree with TRBD1. V was clipped by 5 bases and J by 4 bases; unmatched bases: 3. Germline V gives CDR1 SEHNR, CDR2 FQNEAQ (reference sequence). The CDR3 totals 13 residues. CDR3 nucleotides: TGTGCCAGCAGCAAGGGACAGGGTTACGAGCAGTACGTC. Translated: CASSKGQGYEQYV.

The chain uses TRBV6-1 and TRBJ1-2; no reliable D call. Trimming pared 3 bases from V and 4 bases from J, leaving 12 bases between. The CDR3 runs 14 residues. The germline V gene encodes CDR1 MNHNS and CDR2 SASEGT. CDR3 region: CASSESPWAYGYTF. Here the CDR3 DNA reads TGTGCCAGCAGTGAGTCCCCTTGGGCCTATGGCTACACCTTC.

The V gene is TRBV19, the J gene TRBJ1-5; D is uncertain. Trimming removed 3 bases at V and 3 bases at J, with 21 bases between. Germline V lookup: CDR1 LNHDA, CDR2 SQIVND (reference sequence). The CDR3 sequence is 18 residues long. CDR3 coding DNA: TGTGCCAGTAGTATCCCCCTCCCGGGAGTATACAACAATCAGCCCCAGCATTTT. Translation: CASSIPLPGVYNNQPQHF.

The chain is built from TRBV30 and TRBJ1-5; TRBD1 is a possible D gene (6 bases). Per germline, CDR1 GTSNPN and CDR2 SVGIG (reference sequence). The CDR3 totals 14 residues. V lost 3 bases and J lost 3, with 12 bases in between. The DNA of the CDR3 is TGTGCCTGGAGCCAGGGGACCGTCAATCAGCCCCAGCATTTT. It specifies CAWSQGTVNQPQHF.

The rearrangement joins TRBV5-1 to TRBJ1-1, with 7 bases lining up with TRBD1. CDR1 and CDR2 (germline): SGHRS, YFSETQ. V shed 3 bases and J 4 bases; nucleotides not matched to a gene: 6. This CDR3 is built from 14 residues. The DNA of the CDR3 is TGCGCCAGCAGCTCGACAGGGTTAGGCACTGAAGCTTTCTTT. Protein: CASSSTGLGTEAFF.

V is TRBV7-9 and J is TRBJ2-3, with D unresolved. CDR1 and CDR2 (germline): SEHNR, FQNEAQ (reference sequence). Between the trimmed V and J ends, which lost 3 bases and 2 bases, there was a span of 9 bases. The CDR3 length is 14 residues. CDR3: CASSFSGPTDTQYF. The CDR3 DNA is TGTGCCAGCAGCTTCTCCGGGCCCACAGATACGCAGTATTTT.

A few counts support this clone. The chain has TRBV7-2 and TRBJ2-3; possibly TRBD1 or TRBD2 for D (5 bases each). The CDR3 is 14 amino acids. Trimming cost V 1 base and J 4 bases, with 9 bases left between them. Germline loops: CDR1 SGHTA, CDR2 FQGNSA. CDR3 DNA: TGTGCCAGCAGCTTAGGGGGGATGTCAGATACGCAGTATTTT. This gives the protein CASSLGGMSDTQYF.

V and J are TRBV30 and TRBJ1-1; TRBD1 agrees at 7 bases. Germline CDR1 and CDR2: GTSNPN and SVGIG (reference sequence). The CDR3 contains 15 residues. V shed 3 bases and J 5 bases; nucleotides not matched to a gene: 12. This CDR3 reads CAWRPQGYYGTEAFF. The CDR3 DNA reads as TGTGCCTGGAGACCACAGGGGTATTATGGGACTGAAGCTTTCTTT.

The J gene is TRBJ2-6, the V gene TRBV6-4; D is uncertain. With 2 bases removed from V and 1 base from J, the gap between germline ends came to 3 bases. The CDR3 covers 14 residues. Looked up from germline, CDR1 is MRHNA and CDR2 is SNTAGT. The CDR3 sequence: CASSDGSGANVLTF. CDR3 nucleotides: TGTGCCAGCAGTGACGGTTCTGGGGCCAACGTCCTGACTTTC.

This clone was detected only a few times. The chain combines TRBV19 with TRBJ2-5, with TRBD1 matching over 7 bases. This CDR3 spans 13 amino acids. CDR1 is LNHDA, CDR2 SQIVND, per germline (reference sequence). With 2 bases clipped from V and 4 bases from J, the junction kept 1 base outside the gene matches. CDR3 amino acids: CASSINRGETQYF. For the CDR3, the DNA is TGTGCCAGTAGTATAAACAGGGGAGAGACCCAGTACTTC.

The rearrangement uses TRBV6-5 and TRBJ2-1, with 8 bases lining up with TRBD2. This CDR3 comprises 14 residues. Trimming at V came to 0 bases and at J to 13 bases, leaving 8 bases not matched to a gene. Germline V gene lookup returns CDR1 MNHEY and CDR2 SVGAGI. This chain's CDR3 is CASSYSGPGGDQFF. The CDR3 DNA is TGTGCCAGCAGTTACTCGGGCCCCGGGGGGGATCAGTTCTTC.

This clone was counted between two and nine times. This chain links TRBV6-5 with TRBJ1-1, with D perhaps matching TRBD1 (5 bases). The V gene's germline CDR1 is MNHEY and CDR2 SVGAGI. V was pared by 3 bases and J by 4 bases, with 12 bases between. This CDR3 region has 14 residues. The CDR3 nucleotides are TGTGCCAGCAGTTATATGGCAGGGCCCACTGAAGCTTTCTTT. Residues: CASSYMAGPTEAFF.

This rearrangement joins TRBV27 to TRBJ2-5, with 11 bases lining up with TRBD1. The CDR3 is 15 amino acids. The V gene's germline CDR1 is MNHEY and CDR2 SMNVEV (reference sequence). Trimming cost V 5 bases and J 5 bases; bases outside gene matches: 7. This CDR3 is CASSTGTGGVETQYF. The DNA of the CDR3 is TGTGCCAGCAGTACGGGGACAGGGGGAGTGGAGACCCAGTACTTC.

The chain carries TRBV2 and TRBJ2-7; 10 nucleotides line up with TRBD2. The germline gives CDR1 SNHLY, CDR2 FYNNEI. Trimming removed 4 bases from V and 6 bases from J; junction bases left unmatched: 9. This CDR3 spans 15 amino acids. The CDR3 nucleotides read TGTGCCAGCAGTGGTCTAGCGGGGGTTTTTTTCGAGCAGTACGTC. This sequence encodes CASSGLAGVFFEQYV.

The chain uses TRBV9 and TRBJ1-4; 7 nucleotides agree with TRBD1. Unmatched junction bases numbered 6, after V lost 3 bases and J lost 4 bases. The germline V gene encodes CDR1 SGDLS and CDR2 YYNGEE. The CDR3 is 15 residues long. CDR3 sequence (DNA): TGTGCCAGCAGCGCGGGACAGCTGATTAATGAAAAACTGTTTTTT. The encoded protein is CASSAGQLINEKLFF. The full variable domain, in which reference TRBV9 and TRBJ1-4 provide the parts outside the CDR3, is DSGVTQTPKHLITATGQRVTLRCSPRSGDLSVYWYQQSLDQGLQFLIQYYNGEERAKGNILERFSAQQFPDLHSELNLSSLELGDSALYFCASSAGQLINEKLFFGSGTQLSVL.

V is TRBV30 and J is TRBJ2-1; a weak D match, TRBD1 (6 bases). CDR1 and CDR2 (germline): GTSNPN, SVGIG (reference sequence). The V end was cut by 2 bases, the J end by 6 bases, with 14 bases between. The CDR3 covers 14 residues. The CDR3 loop is CAWSPEDRLNEQFF. The CDR3 DNA is TGTGCCTGGAGTCCCGAGGACAGACTCAATGAGCAGTTCTTC.

The chain recombines TRBV19 with TRBJ1-4; tentative D call: TRBD1 (5 bases). CDR3 length: 13 amino acids. The germline V and J ends were trimmed by 3 bases and 8 bases, with 10 bases remaining between them. CDR1 is LNHDA and CDR2 is SQIVND in the germline V gene (reference sequence). Written as DNA, the CDR3 is TGTGCCAGTAGTATCTTCGGGGCGGAAAAACTGTTTTTT. Translation gives CASSIFGAEKLFF.

The rearrangement joins TRBV5-4 to TRBJ2-5; D unresolved. V gave up 3 bases and J gave up 4 bases, with 16 bases separating them. The CDR3 loop spans 15 amino acids. CDR1 is SGHNT and CDR2 is YYREEE in the germline V gene (reference sequence). The CDR3 sequence: CASSSKDPSAETQYF. CDR3 sequence (DNA): TGTGCCAGCAGCTCCAAGGACCCCTCCGCAGAGACCCAGTACTTC.

This chain joins TRBV4-1 and TRBJ2-5; D may be TRBD1 (6 bases). The germline CDR1 and CDR2 sequences are MGHRA and YSYEKL. This CDR3 has 17 residues. Trimming cost V 3 bases and J 0 bases, with 17 bases left between them. The chain's CDR3 is CASSQYAGVRHQETQYF. CDR3 nucleotide sequence: TGCGCCAGCAGCCAGTACGCAGGGGTGAGGCACCAAGAGACCCAGTACTTC.

This clone is labeled medium-sized. The chain links TRBV6-5 to TRBJ2-1; D gene ambiguous. Germline CDR1 and CDR2: MNHEY and SVGAGI. V dropped 4 bases and J dropped 8 bases, with 12 bases sitting between them. The CDR3 covers 13 residues. Here the CDR3 DNA reads TGTGCCAGCAGTTTAGCCTCGGGTTATGAGCAGTTCTTC. Amino acids: CASSLASGYEQFF.

The V and J genes are TRBV5-1 and TRBJ2-1; 8 positions match TRBD2. The CDR3 is 18 amino acids. Looked up from germline, CDR1 is SGHRS and CDR2 is YFSETQ. V trimming: 0 bases; J trimming: 0 bases; junction bases outside the gene matches: 8. The CDR3 loop is CASSLVGIAGSSYNEQFF. The CDR3 DNA sequence: TGCGCCAGCAGCTTGGTCGGGATAGCGGGGAGCTCCTACAATGAGCAGTTCTTC.

This sequence joins TRBV25-1 and TRBJ1-1; maybe TRBD1 (6 bases). With 4 bases removed from V and 5 bases from J, the gap between germline ends came to 17 bases. The CDR3 runs 15 residues. CDR1 and CDR2 from the germline V gene are MGHDK and SYGVNS. CDR3 in DNA: TGTGCCAGCAGTGCGGACAGCCCGGGGGGGACTGAAGCTTTCTTT. This codes for CASSADSPGGTEAFF.

The V call is TRBV7-2, the J call TRBJ2-5; D gene unclear. This CDR3 is built from 15 residues. Germline-derived CDR1 and CDR2 are SGHTA and FQGNSA. With 5 bases removed from V and 1 base from J, the gap between germline ends came to 14 bases. CDR3 loop: CASSRVGGSQETQYF. CDR3 nucleotides: TGTGCCAGCAGCCGTGTCGGCGGCAGCCAAGAGACCCAGTACTTC.

As concerns this clone: Additional DNA sequences in this sample encode the identical CDR3. The chain couples TRBV5-6 to TRBJ1-2; D not resolved. CDR3 length: 14 amino acids. V lost 0 bases, J lost 1 base, and 7 bases lay in between. CDR1 and CDR2 (germline): SGHDT, YYEEEE. In nucleotides, the CDR3 is TGTGCCAGCAGCTTGGGCCGGCTTAACTATGGCTACACCTTC. This codes for CASSLGRLNYGYTF.

The genes are TRBV7-2 and TRBJ1-2; D perhaps matches TRBD1 (6 bases). CDR3 size: 17 residues. Germline-derived CDR1 and CDR2 are SGHTA and FQGNSA. The V end lost 3 bases, the J end lost 6 bases, and 23 bases lay between the germline ends. The CDR3 here is CASSFRVTGTPIDGYTF. The CDR3, as DNA: TGTGCCAGCAGCTTTAGAGTGACCGGGACACCCATCGATGGCTACACCTTC.